A single T cell receptor (beta chain) is shown here with its context. Germline V lookup: CDR1 SGDLS, CDR2 YYNGEE. J gave up 9 bases and V 0 bases, and 9 bases lay outside the gene matches. CDR3 size: 16 residues. The data originate from a study of blood T cell repertoires in COVID-19. The method was immunoSEQ multiplex PCR; TCRdb's version includes in-frame clones alone and lacks a portion of them. The sample carries a few hundred thousand clones, about 83% recorded once. The sample was PBMCs or T cells enriched from blood (not recorded which). This TCR derives from a woman aged 50 to 60 who had recovered from COVID-19. This chain connects TRBV9 to TRBJ1-6, with 7 bases matching TRBD1. CDR3 nucleotide sequence: TGTGCCAGCAGCGTAGGCCCAGGGGGAGATGGTTCACCCCTCCACTTT. Translation gives CASSVGPGGDGSPLHF. The whole variable domain, remainder taken from reference TRBV9 and TRBJ1-6, is DSGVTQTPKHLITATGQRVTLRCSPRSGDLSVYWYQQSLDQGLQFLIQYYNGEERAKGNILERFSAQQFPDLHSELNLSSLELGDSALYFCASSVGPGGDGSPLHFGNGTRLTVT.